The sample holds a few counts of the clone carrying this TCR beta chain. What it binds is unknown. The source of the sample is a study of Graves' ophthalmopathy and Graves' hyperthyroidism. Transcripts of RNA were the source for amplifying TCR beta CDR3 regions. HTBI-primed first-round RT-PCR preceded second-round multiplex PCR. TCRdb re-called the multiplex PCR reads with MiXCR, one entry per CDR3 protein. The top ten hold 40% to 55% of the sample, which has approximately 700,000 distinct CDR3 sequences, roughly 40% seen once. The CDR3 consists of 12 residues. The V and J ends lost 6 bases and 3 bases respectively, with 8 bases between them. Germline V gives CDR1 MDHEN, CDR2 SYDVKM. Findings and caveats of the study: The authors also found most expanded thyroid clonotypes above 0.001 frequency in blood.

This sequence was found in an adult man with Graves' ophthalmopathy. The rearrangement uses TRBV28 and TRBJ2-5; no clear D. Material: peripheral blood. The CDR3 here is CASRAPKETQYF. The CDR3 region has the DNA TGTGCCAGCAGAGCACCAAAAGAGACCCAGTACTTC.